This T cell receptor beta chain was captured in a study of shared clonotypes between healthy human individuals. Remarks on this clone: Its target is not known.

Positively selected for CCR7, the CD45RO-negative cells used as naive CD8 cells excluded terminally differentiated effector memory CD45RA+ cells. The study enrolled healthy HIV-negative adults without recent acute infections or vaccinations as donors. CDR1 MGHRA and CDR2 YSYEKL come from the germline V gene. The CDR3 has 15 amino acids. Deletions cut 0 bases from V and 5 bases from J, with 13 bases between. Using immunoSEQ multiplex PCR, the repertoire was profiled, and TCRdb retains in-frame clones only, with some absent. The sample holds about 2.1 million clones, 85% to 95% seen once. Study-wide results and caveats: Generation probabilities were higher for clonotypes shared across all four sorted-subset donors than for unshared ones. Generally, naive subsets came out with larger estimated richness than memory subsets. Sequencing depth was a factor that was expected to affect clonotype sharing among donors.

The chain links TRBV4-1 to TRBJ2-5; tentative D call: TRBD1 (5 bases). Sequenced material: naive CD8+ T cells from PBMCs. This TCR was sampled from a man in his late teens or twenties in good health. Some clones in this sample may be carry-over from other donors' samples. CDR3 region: CASSQDAGNGETQYF. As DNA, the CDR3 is TGCGCCAGCAGCCAAGACGCAGGGAACGGGGAGACCCAGTACTTC.